A single sample gave rise to the 22 T cell receptor beta chains below, sequenced in a study of tumor-infiltrating lymphocytes in localized non-small cell lung cancer (dated by TCRdb to the early 2020s). The library was prepared using the immunoSEQ multiplex PCR assay. Sourced from immuneACCESS, this table was stored by TCRdb with only in-frame sequences that have V and J called. A share of the clones is absent; for the studies checked, an unresolved V gene accounts for under half, and the remainder has no known explanation. Recorded for this sample are about 12,000 clones; about four fifths of them occurred a single time. The top ten hold approximately 12% of the sample. Input material: lung tumor tissue. The receptors shown here come from a human donor with non-small cell lung cancer.

The chain carries TRBV19 and TRBJ1-4, with 8 positions matching TRBD1. The CDR3 totals 15 residues. Germline CDR1 reads LNHDA; CDR2 reads SQIVND (reference sequence). V was clipped by 7 bases and J by 8 bases; unmatched bases: 12. CDR3 in DNA: TGTGCCAGTACTACTTTAGACAGGGGAGAAGAAAAACTGTTTTTT. It is translated as CASTTLDRGEEKLFF.

The chain is built from TRBV19 and TRBJ1-5; 8 bases align to TRBD1. The V and J ends lost 5 bases and 6 bases, in that order; junction bases with no gene match: 9. The germline CDR1 and CDR2 sequences are LNHDA and SQIVND (reference sequence). This CDR3 has 15 residues. The CDR3 DNA is TGTGCCAGTAGTTCGACCGGGACAGGCCGTCAGCCCCAGCATTTT. Translating gives CASSSTGTGRQPQHF.

This sequence joins TRBV5-6 and TRBJ2-5, with D unresolved. Trimming removed 1 base from V and 4 bases from J, with 5 bases in between. The CDR3 loop spans 12 amino acids. Looked up from germline, CDR1 is SGHDT and CDR2 is YYEEEE. The DNA of the CDR3 is TGTGCCAGCAGCTTGTATGGAGAGACCCAGTACTTC. It codes for CASSLYGETQYF. Drawing the rest from reference TRBV5-6 and TRBJ2-5, the complete variable domain is DAGVTQSPTHLIKTRGQQVTLRCSPKSGHDTVSWYQQALGQGPQFIFQYYEEEERQRGNFPDRFSGHQFPNYSSELNVNALLLGDSALYLCASSLYGETQYFGPGTRLLVL.

The chain employs TRBV11-2 and TRBJ1-6; 7 bases align to TRBD1. CDR1 and CDR2 (germline): SGHAT, FQNNGV. This CDR3 has 16 residues. V lost 6 bases and J lost 10; bases outside the gene matches: 15. The CDR3 here is CASRLGQPYEKSPLHF. DNA of the CDR3: TGTGCCAGCAGGCTGGGACAGCCCTACGAAAAGTCACCCCTCCACTTT.

The chain combines TRBV5-1 with TRBJ2-1; 11 nucleotides match TRBD2. The CDR3 is made up of 15 amino acids. Germline V gene sequence: CDR1 SGHRS, CDR2 YFSETQ. The trim removed 0 bases at V and 7 bases at J, leaving 3 bases unmatched. CDR3 DNA sequence: TGCGCCAGCAGCTTGGGACTAGCGGGACTTAATGAGCAGTTCTTC. It specifies CASSLGLAGLNEQFF.

This clone was counted a few times. The genes are TRBV4-3 and TRBJ1-6; D perhaps matches TRBD1 (6 bases). The CDR3 totals 14 residues. Germline V lookup: CDR1 LGHNA, CDR2 YSLEER. With 4 bases removed from V and 6 bases from J, the gap between germline ends came to 10 bases. The CDR3 DNA reads as TGCGCCAGCAGCCGTGTACAGGGTAATTCACCCCTCCACTTT. This sequence encodes CASSRVQGNSPLHF.

V and J are TRBV6-1 and TRBJ1-2; 10 bases fit TRBD1. CDR1 is MNHNS and CDR2 is SASEGT in the germline V gene. The CDR3 spans 13 residues. After removal of 10 bases from V and 4 bases from J, the junction contained 6 bases not matched to a gene. CDR3 nucleotides: TGTGCCACCGGACAGGGGGGATCCTATGGCTACACCTTC. Protein sequence: CATGQGGSYGYTF.

This clone was observed a single time. The chain carries TRBV7-8 and TRBJ2-1, with D unresolved. V was cut by 5 bases and J by 6 bases, with 11 bases left in between. Germline V gene sequence: CDR1 SGHVS, CDR2 FQNEAQ. CDR3 length: 13 amino acids. CDR3 residues: CASSPNLINEQFF. CDR3 in DNA: TGTGCCAGCAGCCCCAACCTGATCAATGAGCAGTTCTTC.

The gene calls are TRBV19 and TRBJ1-6; the D gene is possibly TRBD1 (6 bases). Germline CDR1 and CDR2: LNHDA and SQIVND (reference sequence). This CDR3 has 14 amino acids. Trimming took off 5 bases at V and 5 bases at J, with 10 bases between the two ends. The CDR3 loop is CASSFRGDNSPLHF. The CDR3 DNA reads as TGTGCCAGTAGTTTCAGGGGCGATAATTCACCCCTCCACTTT.

This clone was seen only once. This chain links TRBV7-2 with TRBJ2-7, with TRBD1 identical over 8 bases. V shed 0 bases, J shed 4 bases, and the junction held 5 bases outside the gene matches. The CDR3 runs 15 residues. The germline V gene encodes CDR1 SGHTA and CDR2 FQGNSA. CDR3: CASSLARGLVYEQYF. The CDR3 nucleotides read TGTGCCAGCAGCTTAGCCAGGGGGCTCGTGTACGAGCAGTACTTC.

V is TRBV6-5 and J is TRBJ2-5; D is possibly TRBD1 (5 bases). The CDR3 covers 13 residues. V was shortened by 4 bases and J by 7 bases, with 13 bases between the two germline ends. CDR1 and CDR2 from the germline V gene are MNHEY and SVGAGI. The CDR3 region is CASSLTVKATQYF. The CDR3 DNA reads TGTGCCAGCAGTTTGACAGTCAAGGCGACCCAGTACTTC.

A single count supports this clone. The chain uses TRBV30 and TRBJ2-7; D possibly uses TRBD1 or TRBD2 (5 bases each). The length of the CDR3 is 16 residues. V gave up 4 bases and J gave up 5 bases, with 24 bases separating them. CDR1 GTSNPN and CDR2 SVGIG come from the germline V gene (reference sequence). The CDR3 loop reads CAWTGALGGVVNEQYF. CDR3 DNA sequence: TGTGCCTGGACTGGGGCTCTAGGAGGAGTAGTCAACGAGCAGTACTTC.

This chain links TRBV4-2 with TRBJ2-5, with TRBD1 identical over 10 bases. The CDR3 runs 15 residues. The germline V gene has CDR1 LGHNA and CDR2 YNFKEQ. V dropped 4 bases and J dropped 4; count of bases not matched to a gene: 6. CDR3 residues: CASSLRTGGTETQYF. CDR3 sequence (DNA): TGTGCCAGCAGCCTACGGACAGGGGGGACAGAGACCCAGTACTTC.

The chain uses TRBV9 and TRBJ2-2, with D perhaps TRBD1 or TRBD2 (5 bases each). The CDR3 has 15 residues. V was trimmed by 0 bases and J by 5 bases, leaving 11 bases between them. CDR1 is SGDLS and CDR2 is YYNGEE in the germline V gene. CDR3 DNA sequence: TGTGCCAGCAGCGTAGCAGTCTGGGGGACCGGGGAGCTGTTTTTT. It encodes CASSVAVWGTGELFF.

The chain links TRBV5-5 to TRBJ2-7; D is undetermined. Looked up from germline, CDR1 is SGHKS and CDR2 is YYEKEE (reference sequence). V was shortened by 0 bases and J by 1 base, with 8 bases between the two germline ends. The CDR3 extends over 14 amino acids. The CDR3 DNA reads as TGTGCCAGCAGCTTGGTTGGCAGATCCTACGAGCAGTACTTC. It encodes CASSLVGRSYEQYF.

V and J are TRBV4-3 and TRBJ2-5; 7 positions match TRBD2. With V trimmed by 0 bases and J by 5 bases, 3 bases remained unmatched. This CDR3 spans 14 amino acids. Germline CDR1 reads LGHNA; CDR2 reads YSLEER. In DNA, the CDR3 is TGCGCCAGCAGCCAAGACCAGGGAGGGGAGACCCAGTACTTC. Translation gives CASSQDQGGETQYF.

The chain uses TRBV7-8 and TRBJ1-5; D is ambiguous. The CDR3 sequence is 14 residues long. Germline lookup yields CDR1 SGHVS and CDR2 FQNEAQ. The V gene lost 1 base and the J gene lost 4 bases, with 8 bases spanning the gap. The CDR3 DNA follows: TGTGCCAGCAGCTTAGGAAGGAAAAATCAGCCCCAGCATTTT. It codes for CASSLGRKNQPQHF.

This clone came up a few times. The V and J genes are TRBV29-1 and TRBJ2-3, with TRBD2 matching 8 bases. The CDR3 consists of 13 residues. With V trimmed by 2 bases and J by 4 bases, 2 bases remained unmatched. CDR1 is SQVTM, CDR2 ANQGSEA, per germline. The CDR3 DNA follows: TGCAGCGTTGAAAGCGGGAGTGCAGATACGCAGTATTTT. This translates into CSVESGSADTQYF.

The chain joins TRBV20-1 to TRBJ2-3; D is unresolved. Germline V gene data show CDR1 as DFQATT and CDR2 as SNEGSKA (reference sequence). The CDR3 contains 10 residues. The CDR3 bases are TGCAGCGTCAGGACAGATACGCAGTATTTT. Translating it yields CSVRTDTQYF.

This clone occurred a few times. This chain joins TRBV10-2 and TRBJ1-5; the D gene is possibly TRBD1 (5 bases). Trimming took off 6 bases at V and 3 bases at J, with 12 bases between the two ends. Germline V gene lookup returns CDR1 WSHSY and CDR2 SAAADI. CDR3 length: 14 residues. CDR3 coding DNA: TGCGCCAGCAGAAGACAGACACTCAATCAGCCCCAGCATTTT. Translation gives CASRRQTLNQPQHF.

This chain connects TRBV15 to TRBJ1-5, with 7 bases matching TRBD1. Germline lookup yields CDR1 LNHNV and CDR2 YYDKDF (reference sequence). The V and J ends lost 0 bases and 8 bases, in that order; junction bases with no gene match: 7. The CDR3 sequence is 15 residues long. The CDR3 DNA reads TGTGCCACCAGCAGAGATATGGGACAGCGGGAGCCCCAGCATTTT. Amino acid sequence: CATSRDMGQREPQHF.

The chain uses TRBV5-4 and TRBJ2-7, with a tentative D call TRBD1 (6 bases). From germline, CDR1 is SGHNT and CDR2 YYREEE (reference sequence). The CDR3 has 14 residues. Trimming stripped 2 bases from V and 5 bases from J, with 14 bases between. CDR3 in amino acids: CASSFSGDLDEQYF. In DNA form, the CDR3 reads TGTGCCAGCAGCTTCTCAGGGGATCTTGACGAGCAGTACTTC.